The clone carrying this T cell receptor beta chain was detected many times. Its antigen is not known. This CDR3 is 12 amino acids long. In germline, CDR1 is LGHNA, CDR2 YNFKEQ. V lost 11 bases to trimming and J lost 1 base; unmatched junction nucleotides: 2. These data originate in a study of response to subunit inactivated influenza vaccine. In TCRdb, the RT-PCR reads were re-called with MiXCR into one record per CDR3 protein. In the table there are around 530,000 distinct CDR3 sequences, approximately 15% of which are singletons. Study-wide results and caveats: The authors suggested that every seasonal influenza vaccination recruits few new T cells.

This chain uses TRBV4-2 with TRBJ2-3; the match to TRBD1 covers 8 bases. The sample consisted of CD4+ T cells sorted from PBMCs, taken around 25 months after vaccination. The TCR originated in a man aged 50 to 69 who received an inactivated influenza vaccine. The CDR3 spells CAAGQGTDTQYF. In nucleotides, the CDR3 is TGTGCCGCGGGACAGGGCACAGATACGCAGTATTTT.